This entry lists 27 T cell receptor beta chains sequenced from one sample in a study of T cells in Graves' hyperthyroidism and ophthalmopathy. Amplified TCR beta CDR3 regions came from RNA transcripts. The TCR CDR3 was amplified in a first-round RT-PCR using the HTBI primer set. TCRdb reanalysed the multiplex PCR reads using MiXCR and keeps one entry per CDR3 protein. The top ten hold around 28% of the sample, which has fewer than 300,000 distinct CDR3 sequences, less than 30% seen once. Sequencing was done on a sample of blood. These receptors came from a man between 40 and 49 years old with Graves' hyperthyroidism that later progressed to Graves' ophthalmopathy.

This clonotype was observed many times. The CDR3 protein is CASSEAGYEQYF. CDR3 coding DNA: TGTGCCAGCAGTGAAGCGGGGTACGAGCAGTACTTC. This rearrangement joins TRBV6-1 to TRBJ2-7; D remains unclear. Trimming cost V 0 bases and J 4 bases, with 4 bases left between them. The germline V gene has CDR1 MNHNS and CDR2 SASEGT. The CDR3 is made up of 12 amino acids.

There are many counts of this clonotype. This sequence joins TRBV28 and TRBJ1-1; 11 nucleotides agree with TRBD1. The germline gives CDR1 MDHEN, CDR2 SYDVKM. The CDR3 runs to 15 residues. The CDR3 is CASRTGGPVNTEAFF. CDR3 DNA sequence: TGTGCGTCAAGGACAGGGGGCCCGGTGAACACTGAAGCTTTCTTT.

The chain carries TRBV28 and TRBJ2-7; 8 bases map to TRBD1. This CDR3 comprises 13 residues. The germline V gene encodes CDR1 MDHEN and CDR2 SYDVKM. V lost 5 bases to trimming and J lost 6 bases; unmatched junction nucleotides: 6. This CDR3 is CASSLGQAGEQYF. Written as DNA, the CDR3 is TGTGCCAGCAGTCTGGGACAGGCTGGCGAGCAGTACTTC.

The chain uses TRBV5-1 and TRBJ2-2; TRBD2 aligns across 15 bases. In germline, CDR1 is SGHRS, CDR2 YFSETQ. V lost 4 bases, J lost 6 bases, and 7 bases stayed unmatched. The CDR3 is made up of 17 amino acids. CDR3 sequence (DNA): TGCGCCAGCAGCCTCGGACTAGCGGGAGGGTGGGCCGGGGAGCTGTTTTTT. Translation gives CASSLGLAGGWAGELFF.

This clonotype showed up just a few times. CDR3 amino acids: CASTNRAGGETQYF. DNA for the CDR3: TGTGCCAGCACCAACAGGGCAGGTGGGGAGACCCAGTACTTC. This chain links TRBV6-1 with TRBJ2-5; tentative D call: TRBD1 (6 bases). Germline V lookup: CDR1 MNHNS, CDR2 SASEGT. Trimming shortened V by 7 bases and J by 5 bases, and 17 bases separated the two germline ends. The CDR3 runs to 14 residues.

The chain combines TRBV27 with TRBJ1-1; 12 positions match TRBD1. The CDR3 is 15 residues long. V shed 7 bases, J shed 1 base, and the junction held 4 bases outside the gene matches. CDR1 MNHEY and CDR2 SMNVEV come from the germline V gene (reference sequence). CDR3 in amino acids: CASTGQGAGNTEAFF. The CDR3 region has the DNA TGTGCCAGCACGGGACAGGGGGCCGGGAACACTGAAGCTTTCTTT.

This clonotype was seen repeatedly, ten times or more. The CDR3 coding sequence is TGTGCCTGGAGTGGCAGGGGGGAATATCAGCCCCAGCATTTT. Protein sequence: CAWSGRGEYQPQHF. The genes are TRBV30 and TRBJ1-5, with TRBD1 matching over 7 bases. Germline assignment: CDR1 GTSNPN and CDR2 SVGIG (reference sequence). The CDR3 extends over 14 amino acids. V shed 1 base and J 5 bases; nucleotides not matched to a gene: 5. The entire variable domain, with the rest obtained from reference TRBV30 and TRBJ1-5, is as follows: SQTIHQWPATLVQPVGSPLSLECTVEGTSNPNLYWYRQAAGRGLQLLFYSVGIGQISSEVPQNLSASRPQDRQFILSSKKLLLSDSGFYLCAWSGRGEYQPQHFGDGTRLSIL.

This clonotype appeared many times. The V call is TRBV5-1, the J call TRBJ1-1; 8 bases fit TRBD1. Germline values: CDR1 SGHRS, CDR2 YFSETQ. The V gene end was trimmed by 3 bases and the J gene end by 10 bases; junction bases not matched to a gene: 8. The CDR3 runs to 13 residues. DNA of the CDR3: TGCGCCAGCAGCTCGCAGGGGGCAAAGGGAGCTTTCTTT. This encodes CASSSQGAKGAFF.

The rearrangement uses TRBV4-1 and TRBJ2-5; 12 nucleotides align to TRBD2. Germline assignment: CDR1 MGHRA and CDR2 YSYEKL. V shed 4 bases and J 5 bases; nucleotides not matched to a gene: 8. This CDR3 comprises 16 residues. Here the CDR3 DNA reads TGCGCCAGCAGCCCGACGACTAGCGGGAGAGGTGAGACCCAGTACTTC. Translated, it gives CASSPTTSGRGETQYF.

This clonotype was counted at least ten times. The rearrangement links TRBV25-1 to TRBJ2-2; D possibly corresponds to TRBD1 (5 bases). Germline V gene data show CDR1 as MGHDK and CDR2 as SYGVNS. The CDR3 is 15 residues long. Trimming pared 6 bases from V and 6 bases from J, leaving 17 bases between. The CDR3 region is CASSRTIDGSGELFF. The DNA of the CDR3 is TGTGCCAGCAGCAGGACAATCGATGGGTCCGGGGAGCTGTTTTTT.

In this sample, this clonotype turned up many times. CDR3 residues: CASRKTGQETQYF. For the CDR3, the DNA is TGTGCCAGCAGAAAAACAGGGCAAGAGACCCAGTACTTC. The rearrangement uses TRBV6-5 and TRBJ2-5; tentative D call: TRBD1 (6 bases). The CDR3 extends over 13 amino acids. Trimming took off 6 bases at V and 2 bases at J, with 10 bases between the two ends. CDR1 is MNHEY and CDR2 is SVGAGI in the germline V gene.

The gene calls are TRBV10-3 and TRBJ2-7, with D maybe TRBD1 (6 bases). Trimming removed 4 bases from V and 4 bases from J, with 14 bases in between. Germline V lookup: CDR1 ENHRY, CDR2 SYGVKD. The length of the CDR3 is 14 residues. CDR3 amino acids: CAISGGQGVYEQYF. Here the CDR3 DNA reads TGTGCCATCAGTGGGGGGCAGGGAGTGTACGAGCAGTACTTC.

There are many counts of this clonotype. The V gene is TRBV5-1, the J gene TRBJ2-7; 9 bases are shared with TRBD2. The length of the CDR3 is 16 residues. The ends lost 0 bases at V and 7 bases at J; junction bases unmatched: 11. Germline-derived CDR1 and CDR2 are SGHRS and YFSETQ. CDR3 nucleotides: TGCGCCAGCAGCTTGGGTGCGACTAGCGGAACGGGAGAGCAGTACTTC. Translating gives CASSLGATSGTGEQYF.

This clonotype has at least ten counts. The CDR3 coding sequence is TGCGCCAGCAGCTTGGTTAGCGGGGAGCAAGAGACCCAGTACTTC. It codes for CASSLVSGEQETQYF. The V gene is TRBV5-1, the J gene TRBJ2-5; the match to TRBD2 covers 8 bases. Germline CDR1 reads SGHRS; CDR2 reads YFSETQ. Trimming took 0 bases from V and 2 from J; bases not matched to a gene: 3. The CDR3 is made up of 15 amino acids.

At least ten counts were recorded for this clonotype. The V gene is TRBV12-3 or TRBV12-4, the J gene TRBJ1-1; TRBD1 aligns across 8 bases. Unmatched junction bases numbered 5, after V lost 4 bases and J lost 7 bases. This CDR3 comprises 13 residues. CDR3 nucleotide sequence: TGTGCCAGCAGTTCCGACAGGGGCTATGAAGCTTTCTTT. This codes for CASSSDRGYEAFF.

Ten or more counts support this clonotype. CDR3 bases: TGTGCTAGTGCCCCTCCGACAGGGTCCTCCTACGAGCAGTACTTC. It codes for CASAPPTGSSYEQYF. V usage is TRBV12-5 and J usage is TRBJ2-7; 7 bases fit TRBD1. The CDR3 is made up of 15 amino acids. Germline V lookup: CDR1 LGHNT, CDR2 FRNRAP. V lost 7 bases to trimming and J lost 0 bases; unmatched junction nucleotides: 9.

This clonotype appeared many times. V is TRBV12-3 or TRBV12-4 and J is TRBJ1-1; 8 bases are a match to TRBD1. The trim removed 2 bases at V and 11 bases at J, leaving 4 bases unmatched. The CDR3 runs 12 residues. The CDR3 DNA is TGTGCCAGCAGTTTATACAGGGGGAATGCTTTCTTT. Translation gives CASSLYRGNAFF.

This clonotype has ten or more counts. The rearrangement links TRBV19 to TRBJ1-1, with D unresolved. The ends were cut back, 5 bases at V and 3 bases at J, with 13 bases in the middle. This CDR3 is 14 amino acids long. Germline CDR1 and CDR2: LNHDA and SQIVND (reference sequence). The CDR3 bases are TGTGCCAGTAGTCGGACCCATCTCGACACTGAAGCTTTCTTT. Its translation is CASSRTHLDTEAFF. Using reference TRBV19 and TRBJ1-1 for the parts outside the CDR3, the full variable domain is DGGITQSPKYLFRKEGQNVTLSCEQNLNHDAMYWYRQDPGQGLRLIYYSQIVNDFQKGDIAEGYSVSREKKESFPLTVTSAQKNPTAFYLCASSRTHLDTEAFFGQGTRLTVV.

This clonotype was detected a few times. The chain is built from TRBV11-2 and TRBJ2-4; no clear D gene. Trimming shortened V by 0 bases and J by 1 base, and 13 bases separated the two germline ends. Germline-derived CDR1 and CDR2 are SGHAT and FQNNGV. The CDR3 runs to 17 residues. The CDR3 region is CASSLDYPQNAKNIQYF. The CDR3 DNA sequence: TGTGCCAGCAGCTTAGATTACCCCCAAAATGCCAAAAACATTCAGTACTTC.

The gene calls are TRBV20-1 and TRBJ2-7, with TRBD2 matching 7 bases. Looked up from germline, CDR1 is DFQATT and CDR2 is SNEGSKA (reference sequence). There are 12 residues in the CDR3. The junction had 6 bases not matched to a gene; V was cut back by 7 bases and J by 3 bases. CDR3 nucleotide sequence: TGCAGTGTTTCTAGCGGAATCTACGAGCAGTACTTC. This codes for CSVSSGIYEQYF.

In DNA form, the CDR3 reads TGTGCCAGCAGTGGATATGGGACTAGCGACTCCTACGAGCAGTACTTC. As protein: CASSGYGTSDSYEQYF. This chain connects TRBV6-1 to TRBJ2-7, with 10 nucleotides matching TRBD2. CDR1 is MNHNS, CDR2 SASEGT, per germline. CDR3 length: 16 amino acids. V gave up 4 bases and J gave up 0 bases; unmatched junction bases: 6.

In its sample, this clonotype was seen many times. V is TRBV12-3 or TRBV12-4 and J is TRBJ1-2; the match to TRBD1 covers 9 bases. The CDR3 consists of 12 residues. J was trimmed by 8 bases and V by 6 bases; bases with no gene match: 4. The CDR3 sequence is CASRDRGSGYTF. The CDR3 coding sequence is TGTGCCAGCAGGGACAGGGGTAGCGGCTACACCTTC.

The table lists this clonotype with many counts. Here the CDR3 reads CASGPRRIRPNTGELFF. For the CDR3, the DNA is TGTGCCAGCGGGCCACGACGCATCCGACCGAACACCGGGGAGCTGTTTTTT. This rearrangement joins TRBV2 to TRBJ2-2; D remains ambiguous. V was clipped by 8 bases and J by 0 bases, with 19 bases between them. Per the germline V gene, CDR1 is SNHLY and CDR2 is FYNNEI. CDR3 length: 17 amino acids.

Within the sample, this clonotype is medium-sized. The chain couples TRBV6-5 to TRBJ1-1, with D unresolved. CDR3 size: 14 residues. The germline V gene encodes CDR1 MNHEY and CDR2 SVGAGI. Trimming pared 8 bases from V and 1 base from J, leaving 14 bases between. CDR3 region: CASLDRGSNTEAFF. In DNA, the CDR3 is TGTGCCAGCTTAGATCGGGGTTCGAACACTGAAGCTTTCTTT.

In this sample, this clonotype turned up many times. In DNA, the CDR3 is TGTGCCAGCAGTTACAGGGGGGGCAATCAGCCCCAGCATTTT. The encoded protein is CASSYRGGNQPQHF. The rearrangement uses TRBV6-5 and TRBJ1-5, with D possibly matching TRBD1 (6 bases). V gave up 2 bases and J gave up 2 bases, with 7 bases separating them. The CDR3 runs 14 residues. CDR1 MNHEY and CDR2 SVGAGI come from the germline V gene.

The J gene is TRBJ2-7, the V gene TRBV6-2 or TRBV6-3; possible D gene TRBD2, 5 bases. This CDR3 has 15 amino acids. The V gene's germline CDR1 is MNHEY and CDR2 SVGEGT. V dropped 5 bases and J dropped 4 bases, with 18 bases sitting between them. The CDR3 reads CASSPSSGGSYEQYF. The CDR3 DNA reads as TGTGCCAGCAGTCCCTCATCGGGCGGGTCATACGAGCAGTACTTC.

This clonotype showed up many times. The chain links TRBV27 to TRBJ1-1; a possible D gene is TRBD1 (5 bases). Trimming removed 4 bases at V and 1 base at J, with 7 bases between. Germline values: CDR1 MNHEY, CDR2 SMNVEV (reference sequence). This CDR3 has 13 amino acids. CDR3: CASSWQGNTEAFF. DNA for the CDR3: TGTGCCAGCAGTTGGCAGGGGAACACTGAAGCTTTCTTT.